This T cell receptor beta chain was recorded in a study of shared clonotypes between healthy human individuals. Study-wide points: As a rule, naive subsets had a larger estimated richness than memory subsets.

Using immunoSEQ multiplex PCR, the repertoire was profiled, and TCRdb retains in-frame clones only, with some absent. The sample yields some 690,000 clones, less than 95% seen once. Points on this clone: The antigen remains unidentified.

Sequenced: memory CD8+ T cells from PBMCs. Indicated subset: CD45RO+ cells pooled with CCR7-negative TemRA cells. The clonotype originates from a man between 18 and 29 years old in good health. Some clones in this sample may be carry-over from other donors' samples.

CDR3 sequence reads: CASSLQLTWDEQFF. The CDR3 region has the DNA TGTGCCAGCAGCCTACAATTAACGTGGGATGAGCAGTTCTTC. The chain recombines TRBV7-9 with TRBJ2-1, with D unresolved. V gave up 5 bases and J gave up 8 bases, with 16 bases separating them. The CDR3 is 14 residues long. Germline V gene sequence: CDR1 SEHNR, CDR2 FQNEAQ (reference sequence). The full variable domain, completed using reference TRBV7-9 and TRBJ2-1, is DTGVSQNPRHKITKRGQNVTFRCDPISEHNRLYWYRQTLGQGPEFLTYFQNEAQLEKSRLLSDRFSAERPKGSFSTLEIQRTEQGDSAMYLCASSLQLTWDEQFFGPGTRLTVL.